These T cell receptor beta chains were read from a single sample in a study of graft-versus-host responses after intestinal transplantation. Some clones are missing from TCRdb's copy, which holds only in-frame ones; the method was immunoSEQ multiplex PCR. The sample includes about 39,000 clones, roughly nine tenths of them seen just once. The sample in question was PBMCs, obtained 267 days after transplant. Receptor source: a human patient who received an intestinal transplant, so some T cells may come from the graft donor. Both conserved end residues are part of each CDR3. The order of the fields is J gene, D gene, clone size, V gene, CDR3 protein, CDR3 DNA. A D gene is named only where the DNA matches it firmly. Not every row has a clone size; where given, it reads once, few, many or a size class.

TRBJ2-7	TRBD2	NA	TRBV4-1	CASSPPGGISYEQYF	TGCGCCAGCAGCCCCCCGGGGGGTATTTCCTACGAGCAGTACTTC
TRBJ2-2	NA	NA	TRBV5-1	CASSLEGGPYTGELFF	TGCGCCAGCAGCTTGGAGGGGGGGCCGTACACCGGGGAGCTGTTTTTT
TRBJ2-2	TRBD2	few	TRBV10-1	CASSESASGGRFTGELFF	TGCGCCAGCAGTGAGTCAGCTAGCGGGGGGAGATTCACCGGGGAGCTGTTTTTT
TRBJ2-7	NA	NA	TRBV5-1	CASSFRADEQYF	TGCGCCAGCAGCTTCAGAGCTGACGAGCAGTACTTC
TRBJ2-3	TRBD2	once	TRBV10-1	CASSERAGTQYF	TGCGCCAGCAGTGAGCGAGCGGGGACGCAGTATTTT
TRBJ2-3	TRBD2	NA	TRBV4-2	CASSHPDGTSGGAGSATDTQYF	TGTGCCAGCAGCCACCCTGACGGGACTAGCGGGGGGGCCGGGTCCGCAACAGATACGCAGTATTTT
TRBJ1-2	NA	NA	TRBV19	CASSIELVRIPTYGYTF	TGTGCCAGTAGTATAGAGCTGGTACGGATTCCTACCTATGGCTACACCTTC
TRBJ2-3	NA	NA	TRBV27	CASSPQDGDTQYF	TGTGCCAGCAGTCCCCAGGACGGAGATACGCAGTATTTT
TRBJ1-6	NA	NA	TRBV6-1	CASSLTGDSPLHF	TGTGCCAGCAGTCTGACCGGAGATTCACCCCTCCACTTT
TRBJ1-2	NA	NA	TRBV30	CACLHIRSYGYTF	TGTGCCTGCCTACACATCCGATCCTATGGCTACACCTTC
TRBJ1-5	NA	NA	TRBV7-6	CASSLPNQPQHF	TGTGCCAGCAGCCTGCCAAATCAGCCCCAGCATTTT
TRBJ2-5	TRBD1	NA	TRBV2	CASSPQWGTGGEQETQYF	TGTGCCAGCAGTCCACAATGGGGGACAGGGGGTGAGCAAGAGACCCAGTACTTC
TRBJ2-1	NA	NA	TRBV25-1	CASSGGKNEQFF	TGTGCCAGCTCCGGGGGAAAAAATGAGCAGTTCTTC
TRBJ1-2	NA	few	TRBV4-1	CASSLSTGNYGYTF	TGCGCCAGCAGCCTGTCGACGGGAAACTATGGCTACACCTTC
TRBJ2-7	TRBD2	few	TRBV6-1	CASSEATSGSYEQYF	TGTGCCAGCAGTGAAGCGACTAGCGGCTCCTACGAGCAGTACTTC
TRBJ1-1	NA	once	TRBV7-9	CAGQESQTEAFF	TGTGCCGGCCAGGAGTCCCAAACTGAAGCTTTCTTT
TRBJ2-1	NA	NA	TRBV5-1	CASSLRGSNNEQFF	TGCGCCAGCAGTTTAAGGGGGAGCAACAATGAGCAGTTCTTC
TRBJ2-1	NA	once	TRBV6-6	CASSRKWIEQFF	TGTGCCAGCAGTCGCAAGTGGATTGAGCAGTTCTTC
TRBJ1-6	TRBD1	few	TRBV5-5	CASSQPGQPSSYNSPLHF	TGTGCCAGCAGCCAGCCGGGACAGCCAAGCTCCTATAATTCACCCCTCCACTTT
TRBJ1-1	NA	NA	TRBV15	CATSRDSGINTEAFF	TGTGCCACCAGCAGAGATTCGGGAATCAACACTGAAGCTTTCTTT
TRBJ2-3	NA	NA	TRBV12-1	CASSLGAPDTQYF	TGTGCCAGCAGCCTAGGGGCCCCAGATACGCAGTATTTT
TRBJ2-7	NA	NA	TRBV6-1	CASSEYDGGPYEQYF	TGTGCCAGCAGTGAATATGACGGGGGACCCTACGAGCAGTACTTC
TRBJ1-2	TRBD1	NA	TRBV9	CASTPGTGPHTF	TGTGCCAGCACCCCGGGGACAGGGCCCCATACTTTC
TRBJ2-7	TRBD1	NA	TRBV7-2	CASSFTGTGRSEQYF	TGTGCCAGCAGCTTCACCGGGACAGGGCGTTCGGAGCAGTACTTC
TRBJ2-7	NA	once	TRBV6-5	CASRQAERTYEQYF	TGTGCCAGCAGGCAAGCGGAGCGCACCTACGAGCAGTACTTC
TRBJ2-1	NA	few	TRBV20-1	CSARDFPDQFF	TGCAGTGCTAGAGATTTCCCTGATCAGTTCTTC
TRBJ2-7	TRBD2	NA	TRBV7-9	CASSRGLALSYEQYF	TGTGCCAGCAGCCGAGGACTAGCCCTCTCCTACGAGCAGTACTTC
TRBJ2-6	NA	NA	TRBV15	CATSGETDLSGANVLTF	TGTGCCACCAGCGGGGAGACGGACCTCTCTGGGGCCAACGTCCTGACTTTC
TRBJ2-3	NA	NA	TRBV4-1	CASSGWRADTQYF	TGCGCCAGCAGTGGCTGGAGGGCAGATACGCAGTATTTT
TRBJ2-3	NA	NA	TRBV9	CASSVEGDYRGTDTQYF	TGTGCCAGCAGCGTAGAAGGAGACTACCGAGGCACAGATACGCAGTATTTT
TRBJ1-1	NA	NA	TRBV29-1	CSVEDLQSTEAFF	TGCAGCGTTGAAGATCTACAGAGCACTGAAGCTTTCTTT
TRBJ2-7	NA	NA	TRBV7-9	CASSGDGSYEQYF	TGTGCCAGCAGCGGAGACGGATCCTACGAGCAGTACTTC
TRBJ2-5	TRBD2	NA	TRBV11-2	CASGLLAGGRETQYF	TGTGCCAGCGGACTTCTAGCGGGGGGGCGGGAGACCCAGTACTTC
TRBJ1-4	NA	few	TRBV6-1	CASSPSLTNEKLFF	TGTGCCAGCAGTCCTAGCCTAACTAATGAAAAACTGTTTTTT
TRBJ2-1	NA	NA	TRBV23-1	CASSPPAGHYNEQFF	TGCGCCAGCAGTCCCCCGGCAGGGCATTACAATGAGCAGTTCTTC
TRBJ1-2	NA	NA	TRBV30	CAWRVPKGSWYGYTF	TGTGCCTGGAGGGTCCCGAAGGGCAGCTGGTATGGCTACACCTTC
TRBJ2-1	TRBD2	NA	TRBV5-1	CASSLGGLDNEQFF	TGCGCCAGCAGCTTGGGGGGACTAGACAATGAGCAGTTCTTC
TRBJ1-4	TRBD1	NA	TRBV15	CATTPGTANEKLFF	TGTGCCACCACTCCCGGGACAGCTAATGAAAAACTGTTTTTT
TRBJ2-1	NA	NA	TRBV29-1	CSVLRSEQFF	TGCAGCGTCCTTCGGAGTGAGCAGTTCTTC
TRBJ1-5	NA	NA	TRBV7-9	CASSLGTALDQPQHF	TGTGCCAGCAGCCTTGGGACGGCTCTCGATCAGCCCCAGCATTTT
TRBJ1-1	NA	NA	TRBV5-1	CASGLNPDMRGRGSNTEAFF	TGCGCCAGCGGCTTGAATCCTGATATGCGGGGGAGGGGTTCGAACACTGAAGCTTTCTTT
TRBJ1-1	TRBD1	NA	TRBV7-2	CASSPGQVNTEAFF	TGTGCCAGCAGCCCGGGACAGGTGAACACTGAAGCTTTCTTT